A selection of T cell receptor beta chains follows, all from one sample in a study of radiation and T cells in renal cell carcinoma. The repertoire was sequenced with immunoSEQ multiplex PCR; TCRdb's copy has only in-frame clones and lacks some. The sample carries roughly 160,000 clones, about 88% recorded once. The sample was blood, taken from a patient whose treatment included radiotherapy and nephrectomy. The receptors derive from a woman between 50 and 59 years old with renal cell carcinoma. CDR3s include the opening cysteine and the closing phenylalanine or tryptophan. D genes are given only for firm matches. A clone size is listed for some rows: how often the clone was seen (once, few, many), or a class if it is expanded.

J gene: TRBJ1-5; D gene: NA; clone size: few; V gene: TRBV2; CDR3 DNA: TGTGCCAGCGTCCAGGGGTTGAATCAGCCCCAGCATTTT; CDR3 protein: CASVQGLNQPQHF
J gene: TRBJ2-7; D gene: TRBD1; clone size: NA; V gene: TRBV29-1; CDR3 DNA: TGCAGCGTTACGGGACAGGGAGGCTACGAGCAGTACTTC; CDR3 protein: CSVTGQGGYEQYF
J gene: TRBJ2-7; D gene: NA; clone size: few; V gene: TRBV5-1; CDR3 DNA: TGCGCCAGCAGCTTGGACACGTACAATTCCTACGAGCAGTACTTC; CDR3 protein: CASSLDTYNSYEQYF
J gene: TRBJ2-7; D gene: TRBD1; clone size: once; V gene: TRBV7-9; CDR3 DNA: TGTGCCAGCAGCCCCCCCGGGACAGGGTACGGCGAGCAGTACTTC; CDR3 protein: CASSPPGTGYGEQYF
J gene: TRBJ2-1; D gene: TRBD2; clone size: NA; V gene: TRBV13; CDR3 DNA: TGTGCCAGCAGTTCCTTAGGACTAGCGGGGAGATACAATGAGCAGTTCTTC; CDR3 protein: CASSSLGLAGRYNEQFF
J gene: TRBJ2-4; D gene: TRBD1; clone size: few; V gene: TRBV5-4; CDR3 DNA: TGTGCCAGCAGCTGGGGGACAGAAAACATTCAGTACTTC; CDR3 protein: CASSWGTENIQYF
J gene: TRBJ1-1; D gene: TRBD1; clone size: NA; V gene: TRBV10-3; CDR3 DNA: TGTGCCATCAGTGCCCGGACAGGGGAGAACACTGAAGCTTTCTTT; CDR3 protein: CAISARTGENTEAFF
J gene: TRBJ2-3; D gene: NA; clone size: NA; V gene: TRBV6-1; CDR3 DNA: TGTGCCAGCAGTGACCCCGGTTTGGATACGCAGTATTTT; CDR3 protein: CASSDPGLDTQYF
J gene: TRBJ1-2; D gene: NA; clone size: NA; V gene: TRBV9; CDR3 DNA: TGTGCCAGCAGCGTAGGCCAGGTAGGAGGCTACACCTTC; CDR3 protein: CASSVGQVGGYTF
J gene: TRBJ1-1; D gene: NA; clone size: few; V gene: TRBV6-5; CDR3 DNA: TGTGCCAGCAGTAACGCCCGACTCCCGAACACTGAAGCTTTCTTT; CDR3 protein: CASSNARLPNTEAFF
J gene: TRBJ2-5; D gene: NA; clone size: NA; V gene: TRBV5-6; CDR3 DNA: TGTGCCAGCAGCTTAGTAAGGGAGACCCAGTACTTC; CDR3 protein: CASSLVRETQYF